This T cell receptor beta chain was captured in a study of blood T cell repertoires in COVID-19. Across the whole study: The samples span acute and convalescent COVID-19 from the United States, Italy and Spain.

Data came from immunoSEQ multiplex PCR; TCRdb stores just in-frame clones and leaves some out. The sample includes approximately 94,000 clones, under 90% seen only once; the top ten take about 24%. V dropped 0 bases and J dropped 7 bases, with 10 bases sitting between them. CDR1 is MNHEY and CDR2 is SVGAGI in the germline V gene. The CDR3 sequence is 14 residues long. The chain employs TRBV6-5 and TRBJ1-5; D call uncertain. The sequenced sample consisted of peripheral blood. The clonotype was recovered from a human donor in a cohort sampled during active COVID-19. The CDR3 reads CASSYSPMGQPQHF. Here the CDR3 DNA reads TGTGCCAGCAGTTACTCCCCCATGGGCCAGCCCCAGCATTTT.